Listed below are T cell receptor beta chains from one sample, sequenced in a study. Via MiXCR, TCRdb re-called the 5' RACE reads, giving one row per CDR3 protein. Among under 65,000 distinct CDR3 sequences, about 20% were seen once, and the ten largest hold 3.2%. The sample comprised tumor-infiltrating Tregs sorted from the breast tumor. The receptors were gathered from a female donor with breast cancer. CDR3s include the opening cysteine and the closing phenylalanine or tryptophan. Each record gives: V gene, clone size, J gene, D gene, CDR3 DNA, CDR3 protein. The D gene is left open where the match is weak. Clone size, where shown, is once, few, many, or a class for clones that have expanded.

v_call: TRBV18; clone_size: many; j_call: TRBJ2-3; d_call: -; cdr3_nt: TGTGCCAGCTCCCAATGGGATAGCGAACGCACAGATACGCAGTATTTT; cdr3_aa: CASSQWDSERTDTQYF
v_call: TRBV6-2/TRBV6-3; clone_size: -; j_call: TRBJ2-1; d_call: -; cdr3_nt: TGTGCCAGCAGTATCATTGGGAATGAGCAGCTCTTC; cdr3_aa: CASSIIGNEQLF
v_call: TRBV5-1; clone_size: -; j_call: TRBJ2-3; d_call: -; cdr3_nt: TGCGCCAGCAGCGGGGAAATAGATACGCAGTATTTT; cdr3_aa: CASSGEIDTQYF
v_call: TRBV20-1; clone_size: -; j_call: TRBJ2-1; d_call: -; cdr3_nt: TGCAGTGCTAGAGATCTGACAGCAATACAGTTCTTC; cdr3_aa: CSARDLTAIQFF
v_call: TRBV27; clone_size: -; j_call: TRBJ1-4; d_call: -; cdr3_nt: TGTGCCAGCAGAACCCTGGGACACCCCAATGAAAAACTGTTTTTT; cdr3_aa: CASRTLGHPNEKLFF
v_call: TRBV20-1; clone_size: many; j_call: TRBJ2-3; d_call: TRBD2; cdr3_nt: TGCAGTGCTAGAGTAGGACTAGCGGTGGCCACAGATACGCAGTATTTT; cdr3_aa: CSARVGLAVATDTQYF
v_call: TRBV7-9; clone_size: medium-sized; j_call: TRBJ2-7; d_call: TRBD2; cdr3_nt: TGTGCCAGCAGCCATACTAGCGGGGGAGACGAGCAGTACTTC; cdr3_aa: CASSHTSGGDEQYF
v_call: TRBV4-3; clone_size: -; j_call: TRBJ1-2; d_call: -; cdr3_nt: TGCGCCAGCAGCGCCTACAGGGAACCCTATGGCTACACCTTC; cdr3_aa: CASSAYREPYGYTF
v_call: TRBV12-3/TRBV12-4; clone_size: -; j_call: TRBJ2-3; d_call: -; cdr3_nt: TGTGCCAGCACCAGGGAATTGTCAGATACGCAGTATTTT; cdr3_aa: CASTRELSDTQYF
v_call: TRBV7-3; clone_size: few; j_call: TRBJ2-1; d_call: TRBD2; cdr3_nt: TGTGCCAGCAGCGTCGGACTAGTTGGAGAGCAGTTCTTC; cdr3_aa: CASSVGLVGEQFF
v_call: TRBV20-1; clone_size: few; j_call: TRBJ1-1; d_call: TRBD1; cdr3_nt: TGCAGTGCTCCCGACAGGGGGGAAAACACTGAAGCTTTCTTT; cdr3_aa: CSAPDRGENTEAFF
v_call: TRBV24-1; clone_size: -; j_call: TRBJ2-1; d_call: -; cdr3_nt: TGTGCCACCAGTCAGGGTTTTGAATACAATGAGCAGTTCTTC; cdr3_aa: CATSQGFEYNEQFF
v_call: TRBV20-1; clone_size: many; j_call: TRBJ1-2; d_call: TRBD1; cdr3_nt: TGCAGTGCCCCACAGGGGATAATAGGAAGGTACACCTTC; cdr3_aa: CSAPQGIIGRYTF
v_call: TRBV29-1; clone_size: -; j_call: TRBJ2-5; d_call: -; cdr3_nt: TGCAGCGTTGGAACAGGGAAGGGGGAGACCCAGTACTTC; cdr3_aa: CSVGTGKGETQYF
v_call: TRBV20-1; clone_size: -; j_call: TRBJ2-3; d_call: TRBD2; cdr3_nt: TGCAGTGCTAGAGATCTTAGCGGGAGGGCCCCCCCAGATACGCAGTATTTT; cdr3_aa: CSARDLSGRAPPDTQYF
v_call: TRBV12-3/TRBV12-4; clone_size: many; j_call: TRBJ2-1; d_call: TRBD2; cdr3_nt: TGTGCCAGCAGTTTTCGGGGACTAGCGGGACCCAATGAGCAGTTCTTC; cdr3_aa: CASSFRGLAGPNEQFF
v_call: TRBV6-5; clone_size: many; j_call: TRBJ1-1; d_call: TRBD1; cdr3_nt: TGTGCCAGCAGTTACTATGACAGGGGATGGCCGCCTTGGCCTGAAGCTTTCTTT; cdr3_aa: CASSYYDRGWPPWPEAFF
v_call: TRBV3-1; clone_size: -; j_call: TRBJ2-5; d_call: TRBD2; cdr3_nt: TGTGCCAGCAGCCAAGTCCCCCGGGGAGGGGAGACCCAGTACTTC; cdr3_aa: CASSQVPRGGETQYF
v_call: TRBV5-1; clone_size: -; j_call: TRBJ2-1; d_call: TRBD2; cdr3_nt: TGCGCCAGCAGCTTGGGAGGGAGGGCCGATGAGCAGTTCTTC; cdr3_aa: CASSLGGRADEQFF
v_call: TRBV2; clone_size: few; j_call: TRBJ2-3; d_call: -; cdr3_nt: TGTGCCGGACGGTGGGGCGCGGCAGATACGCAGTATTTT; cdr3_aa: CAGRWGAADTQYF
v_call: TRBV24-1; clone_size: once; j_call: TRBJ2-3; d_call: -; cdr3_nt: TGTGCCACCAGTGTCCGGGCGGACACAGATACGCAGTATTTT; cdr3_aa: CATSVRADTDTQYF
v_call: TRBV24-1; clone_size: many; j_call: TRBJ2-1; d_call: -; cdr3_nt: TGTGCCACCGCCGGAACGGGTGAGCAGTTCTTC; cdr3_aa: CATAGTGEQFF
v_call: TRBV5-5; clone_size: -; j_call: TRBJ2-1; d_call: -; cdr3_nt: TGTGCCAGCAGCTACCCACAGGGAGAGCAGTTCTTC; cdr3_aa: CASSYPQGEQFF
v_call: TRBV6-1; clone_size: few; j_call: TRBJ1-1; d_call: -; cdr3_nt: TGTGCCAGCAGTGAAGGGGAGGCAGACCCTGAAGCTTTCTTT; cdr3_aa: CASSEGEADPEAFF
v_call: TRBV29-1; clone_size: few; j_call: TRBJ2-1; d_call: -; cdr3_nt: TGCAGCGTTGAAGAGGTTTTTTTCCCGAATGAGCAGTTCTTC; cdr3_aa: CSVEEVFFPNEQFF
v_call: TRBV24-1; clone_size: few; j_call: TRBJ2-5; d_call: -; cdr3_nt: TGTGCCACCAGTGACCCTAGCAGGGGCGAAGAGACCCAGTACTTC; cdr3_aa: CATSDPSRGEETQYF
v_call: TRBV5-1; clone_size: few; j_call: TRBJ2-7; d_call: -; cdr3_nt: TGCGCCAGCAGCTTGGCCCCCGCGAGAAGCTACGAGCAGTACTTC; cdr3_aa: CASSLAPARSYEQYF
v_call: TRBV7-6; clone_size: -; j_call: TRBJ2-2; d_call: -; cdr3_nt: TGTGCCAGCGGCAGGGGAGCGGTCAACACCGGGGAGCTGTTTTTT; cdr3_aa: CASGRGAVNTGELFF
v_call: TRBV5-6; clone_size: -; j_call: TRBJ2-1; d_call: -; cdr3_nt: TGTGCCAGCAGGTCCCCTCTCTCTAAAGGGCCCTACAATGAGCAGTTCTTC; cdr3_aa: CASRSPLSKGPYNEQFF
v_call: TRBV7-8; clone_size: many; j_call: TRBJ1-5; d_call: -; cdr3_nt: TGTGCCAGCAGCCGTGGGGCCCAGGGCAATCAGCCCCAGCATTTT; cdr3_aa: CASSRGAQGNQPQHF
v_call: TRBV5-1; clone_size: many; j_call: TRBJ2-3; d_call: -; cdr3_nt: TGCGCCAGCAGCTTGGCCCCCACAGATACGCAGTATTTT; cdr3_aa: CASSLAPTDTQYF
v_call: TRBV27; clone_size: -; j_call: TRBJ2-7; d_call: TRBD2; cdr3_nt: TGTGCCAGCACACCCACAGCGGGAGAAACCTACGAGCAGTACTTC; cdr3_aa: CASTPTAGETYEQYF
v_call: TRBV7-3; clone_size: -; j_call: TRBJ2-5; d_call: -; cdr3_nt: TGTGCCAGCAGCTTAGGTTTACCGGGAGTGGAGACCCAGTACTTC; cdr3_aa: CASSLGLPGVETQYF
v_call: TRBV5-1; clone_size: -; j_call: TRBJ2-1; d_call: TRBD1; cdr3_nt: TGCGCCAGCAGCTACCGGGACAGGAGTTACAATGAGCAGTTCTTC; cdr3_aa: CASSYRDRSYNEQFF
v_call: TRBV4-3; clone_size: -; j_call: TRBJ1-6; d_call: -; cdr3_nt: TGCGCCAGCAGCCCCGATGGGTCAGGGAAAAATTCACCCCTCCACTTT; cdr3_aa: CASSPDGSGKNSPLHF
v_call: TRBV7-2; clone_size: many; j_call: TRBJ2-1; d_call: TRBD2; cdr3_nt: TGTGCCAGCAGCCGCCTCCCGAGCGGGAGGGCCCTCGATGAGCAGTTCTTC; cdr3_aa: CASSRLPSGRALDEQFF
v_call: TRBV4-2; clone_size: -; j_call: TRBJ2-5; d_call: -; cdr3_nt: TGTGCCAGCAGCCAAGAATTTGCGCAGCAAGAGACCCAGTACTTC; cdr3_aa: CASSQEFAQQETQYF
v_call: TRBV5-1; clone_size: few; j_call: TRBJ2-1; d_call: -; cdr3_nt: TGCGCCAGCAGCTTTATAAGCGGGCCAGTAAACAATGAGCAGTTCTTC; cdr3_aa: CASSFISGPVNNEQFF
v_call: TRBV5-1; clone_size: few; j_call: TRBJ1-1; d_call: TRBD1; cdr3_nt: TGCGCCAGCAGTCGGGACAGCGACACTGAAGCTTTCTTT; cdr3_aa: CASSRDSDTEAFF
v_call: TRBV28; clone_size: few; j_call: TRBJ1-3; d_call: -; cdr3_nt: TGTGCCAGCGGGCTTAATGGAAACACCATATATTTT; cdr3_aa: CASGLNGNTIYF
v_call: TRBV5-6; clone_size: -; j_call: TRBJ2-7; d_call: -; cdr3_nt: TGTGCCAGCAGCGGGCTCATGGCGGTTTCCTACGAGCAGTACTTC; cdr3_aa: CASSGLMAVSYEQYF
v_call: TRBV6-1; clone_size: few; j_call: TRBJ1-6; d_call: -; cdr3_nt: TGTGCCAGCAGTGAGGGGGGGAAAAATTCACCCCTCCACTTT; cdr3_aa: CASSEGGKNSPLHF
v_call: TRBV9; clone_size: many; j_call: TRBJ2-5; d_call: -; cdr3_nt: TGTGCCAGCAGCGCAACAGGGTTGGAGACCCAGTACTTC; cdr3_aa: CASSATGLETQYF
v_call: TRBV6-2/TRBV6-3; clone_size: -; j_call: TRBJ1-4; d_call: -; cdr3_nt: TGTGCCAGCGGCCGGGACGGGGGCGGAACAACTAATGAAAAACTGTTTTTT; cdr3_aa: CASGRDGGGTTNEKLFF
v_call: TRBV5-1; clone_size: few; j_call: TRBJ2-4; d_call: -; cdr3_nt: TGCGCCAGCAGCTTGGCCAGGGATATAGCCAAAAACATTCAGTACTTC; cdr3_aa: CASSLARDIAKNIQYF
v_call: TRBV12-3/TRBV12-4; clone_size: -; j_call: TRBJ1-2; d_call: -; cdr3_nt: TGTGCCAGCAGTTTCGACAGTAACTATGGCTACACCTTC; cdr3_aa: CASSFDSNYGYTF
v_call: TRBV15; clone_size: -; j_call: TRBJ2-2; d_call: -; cdr3_nt: TGTGTCACCAGCAAGGGGAGGAACACCGGGGAGCTGTTTTTT; cdr3_aa: CVTSKGRNTGELFF
v_call: TRBV29-1; clone_size: -; j_call: TRBJ2-3; d_call: -; cdr3_nt: TGCAGCGTTGAAGGACCTTGGGGGACAGATACGCAGTATTTT; cdr3_aa: CSVEGPWGTDTQYF
v_call: TRBV28; clone_size: -; j_call: TRBJ1-2; d_call: -; cdr3_nt: TGTGCCAGCAGAATAACCGGGGCAACCTCCGAGGGGTACTATGGCTACACCTTC; cdr3_aa: CASRITGATSEGYYGYTF
v_call: TRBV6-2/TRBV6-3; clone_size: -; j_call: TRBJ2-1; d_call: TRBD2; cdr3_nt: TGTGCCAGCAGTTACTCGACCCTCTTGACGGGAGGGGACAATGAGCAGTTCTTC; cdr3_aa: CASSYSTLLTGGDNEQFF
v_call: TRBV11-2; clone_size: few; j_call: TRBJ2-6; d_call: TRBD2; cdr3_nt: TGTGCCAGCAGCTTGGGACTAGCGGCTCTCTCTGGGGCCAACGTCCTGACTTTC; cdr3_aa: CASSLGLAALSGANVLTF
v_call: TRBV29-1; clone_size: -; j_call: TRBJ2-7; d_call: TRBD2; cdr3_nt: TGCAGCGTATTTCCGGGACTAGCGGGAGGGAGCTCCTACGAGCAGTACTTC; cdr3_aa: CSVFPGLAGGSSYEQYF
v_call: TRBV5-4; clone_size: -; j_call: TRBJ2-2; d_call: -; cdr3_nt: TGTGCCAGCAGCAAGCGGCGGGGTAACACCGGGGAGCTGTTTTTT; cdr3_aa: CASSKRRGNTGELFF
v_call: TRBV3-1; clone_size: few; j_call: TRBJ1-2; d_call: -; cdr3_nt: TGTGCCAGCAGCCAAGAAGGGGCCAGGGCGGACGGCTACACCTTC; cdr3_aa: CASSQEGARADGYTF
v_call: TRBV5-1; clone_size: many; j_call: TRBJ1-2; d_call: -; cdr3_nt: TGCGCCAGCGCCCCCCCCGGGGTCGGCTATGGCTACACCTTC; cdr3_aa: CASAPPGVGYGYTF
v_call: TRBV29-1; clone_size: many; j_call: TRBJ1-1; d_call: -; cdr3_nt: TGCAGCGTTGGACAGACTGAAGCTTTCTTT; cdr3_aa: CSVGQTEAFF
v_call: TRBV20-1; clone_size: few; j_call: TRBJ1-5; d_call: -; cdr3_nt: TGCAGTGCTAGACAGGGGTTAAGCAATCAGCCCCAGCGTTTT; cdr3_aa: CSARQGLSNQPQRF